A single T cell receptor (beta chain) is shown here with its context. Its antigen is unknown. The source of the sample is a study of monozygotic twins with inflammatory bowel disease. Germline CDR1 reads MDHEN; CDR2 reads SYDVKM. The CDR3 covers 16 residues. In eight separate reactions per sample, cDNA was generated. Two rounds of nested PCR, of roughly 17 and 9 cycles, were run on TCRalpha and TCRbeta cDNA. TCRdb reprocessed the 5' RACE reads and reports one entry per CDR3 protein, with no DNA. This table holds under 200,000 distinct CDR3 sequences. Overall study findings and caveats: Researchers reported no repertoire similarity difference between concordant and discordant twins, possibly from limited power.

The sequence came from a human donor with ulcerative colitis or Crohn's disease, or a healthy co-twin of an affected twin (not recorded which). The gene calls are TRBV28 and TRBJ2-4; TCRdb names TRBD2, which stays unverified in the absence of DNA. Sequenced input: blood. This CDR3 is CASSSSQRGAKNIQYF.